Listed here are 21 T cell receptor beta chains from one sample, sequenced in a study of early T cells in non-severe SARS-CoV-2 infection. TCRdb fed the 5' RACE reads into MiXCR, producing one record per CDR3 protein. The top ten hold roughly 1.3% of the sample, which has over 95,000 distinct CDR3 sequences, 16% seen once. Material for sequencing was whole blood. The receptors here all came from an adult who was a healthcare worker with PCR-confirmed SARS-CoV-2 infection or an uninfected control (not recorded which).

This clonotype was seen a handful of times. The J gene is TRBJ2-3, the V gene TRBV5-1, with 7 bases fitting TRBD2. The CDR3 runs 15 residues. Germline loops: CDR1 SGHRS, CDR2 YFSETQ. The J segment lost 6 bases and the V segment lost 4 bases, leaving 11 bases of the junction unmatched. CDR3 bases: TGCGCCAGCAGCATCGGACTAGGGGAAGTGGATACGCAGTATTTT. It translates to CASSIGLGEVDTQYF.

This clonotype was picked up a small number of times. This rearrangement joins TRBV15 to TRBJ1-5, with 9 bases lining up with TRBD1. Germline trimming cut 8 bases from V and 6 bases from J; bases unmatched to any gene: 8. Per germline, CDR1 LNHNV and CDR2 YYDKDF (reference sequence). This CDR3 region has 14 residues. The CDR3 DNA is TGTGCCACCGGTAGGGACAGGGTAAGTCAGCCCCAGCATTTT. As protein: CATGRDRVSQPQHF.

The table lists this clonotype with a few counts. The chain employs TRBV29-1 and TRBJ2-2, with a possible D match to TRBD2 (6 bases). The CDR3 covers 15 residues. Germline V CDR1 and CDR2: SQVTM, ANQGSEA. V dropped 7 bases and J dropped 3 bases, with 18 bases sitting between them. For the CDR3, the DNA is TGCAGCGCCCGGGACTCCCATGGCGACACCGGGGAGCTGTTTTTT. Translation: CSARDSHGDTGELFF.

The chain links TRBV20-1 to TRBJ2-1, with a tentative D call TRBD1 (6 bases). In germline, CDR1 is DFQATT, CDR2 SNEGSKA (reference sequence). V dropped 3 bases and J dropped 9 bases, with 12 bases sitting between them. This CDR3 contains 12 residues. The CDR3 loop is CSASDQGIEQFF. The CDR3 bases are TGCAGTGCTAGTGACCAGGGGATTGAGCAGTTCTTC.

This clonotype has more than one count but fewer than ten. J is TRBJ1-3 and V is TRBV6-5; 10 bases map to TRBD1. V was pared by 3 bases and J by 3 bases, with 14 bases of the junction left unmatched. CDR1 and CDR2 from the germline V gene are MNHEY and SVGAGI. The CDR3 is made up of 19 amino acids. Here the CDR3 reads CASSYRGGDRGLFGNTIYF. The CDR3 DNA reads TGTGCCAGCAGTTATCGTGGCGGAGACAGGGGGCTCTTTGGAAACACCATATATTTT.

The V gene is TRBV7-2, the J gene TRBJ1-5; 7 nucleotides match TRBD1. Unmatched junction bases numbered 5, after V lost 6 bases and J lost 3 bases. The CDR3 extends over 14 amino acids. The V gene's germline CDR1 is SGHTA and CDR2 FQGNSA. CDR3 region: CASSPDRINQPQHF. In DNA, the CDR3 is TGTGCCAGCAGTCCGGACAGGATCAATCAGCCCCAGCATTTT.

This clonotype has ten or more counts. J is TRBJ1-3 and V is TRBV29-1; D is uncertain. Deletions cut 6 bases from V and 2 bases from J, with 11 bases between. CDR3 length: 13 amino acids. The germline V gene has CDR1 SQVTM and CDR2 ANQGSEA. CDR3 sequence (DNA): TGCAGCGTAGTTTACCAGGCTGGAAACACCATATATTTT. Encoded protein: CSVVYQAGNTIYF.

This sequence joins TRBV29-1 and TRBJ2-4; possibly TRBD1 for D (6 bases). Trimming removed 4 bases at V and 0 bases at J, with 10 bases between. In germline, CDR1 is SQVTM, CDR2 ANQGSEA. The CDR3 runs 14 residues. The CDR3 coding sequence is TGCAGCGTTGGGGACAAGTTAGCCAAAAACATTCAGTACTTC. Translating it yields CSVGDKLAKNIQYF.

This clonotype was recorded many times. The chain carries TRBV2 and TRBJ1-2, with TRBD1 matching 8 bases. CDR3 size: 15 residues. The germline V gene encodes CDR1 SNHLY and CDR2 FYNNEI. Losses at the gene ends were 2 bases for V and 9 bases for J; bases not matched to a gene: 11. CDR3 bases: TGTGCCAGCAGTGAATGGCAGGGGGCTGATGGGAGCTACACCTTC. It translates to CASSEWQGADGSYTF.

The V gene is TRBV3-1, the J gene TRBJ1-1, with a possible D match to TRBD1 (6 bases). The germline gives CDR1 LGHDT, CDR2 YNNKEL (reference sequence). The CDR3 runs 17 residues. Trimming pared 2 bases from V and 4 bases from J, leaving 20 bases between. The CDR3 sequence: CASSQRSGGLGFTEAFF. In nucleotides, the CDR3 is TGTGCCAGCAGCCAAAGGTCGGGGGGGCTGGGTTTCACTGAAGCTTTCTTT.

V usage is TRBV20-1 and J usage is TRBJ1-1, with no clear D. With 3 bases removed from V and 3 bases from J, the gap between germline ends came to 14 bases. This CDR3 has 14 amino acids. Germline CDR1 reads DFQATT; CDR2 reads SNEGSKA (reference sequence). The CDR3 DNA is TGCAGTGCTAGGGTGGCGGGCTCGGACACTGAAGCTTTCTTT. Translated: CSARVAGSDTEAFF.

This clonotype occurred a few times. Sequence at one end of the junction differs from germline and may be a read error. V usage is TRBV19 and J usage is TRBJ2-4; possibly TRBD2 for D (5 bases). The germline V gene encodes CDR1 LNHDA and CDR2 SQIVND (reference sequence). The CDR3 has 13 amino acids. The chain's CDR3 is CASRRAGAHIQYF. CDR3 DNA sequence: TGTGCTAGTAGGCGGGCAGGAGCGCACATTCAGTACTTC.

V is TRBV7-2 and J is TRBJ2-1, with 13 bases identical to TRBD2. The CDR3 sequence is 14 residues long. CDR1 and CDR2 from the germline V gene are SGHTA and FQGNSA. The J segment lost 8 bases and the V segment lost 7 bases, leaving 5 bases of the junction unmatched. CDR3 in DNA: TGTGCCAGCACCCGACTAGCGGGGGGAGATGAGCAGTTCTTC. Its protein product is CASTRLAGGDEQFF.

This rearrangement joins TRBV28 to TRBJ2-5; TRBD1 is a possible D gene (6 bases). Germline V gene lookup returns CDR1 MDHEN and CDR2 SYDVKM. CDR3 length: 15 residues. The V and J ends lost 3 bases and 5 bases respectively, with 16 bases between them. The CDR3 loop is CASSFLSQGRETQYF. In DNA form, the CDR3 reads TGTGCCAGCAGTTTTTTGTCACAGGGCAGGGAGACCCAGTACTTC.

This chain links TRBV7-2 with TRBJ2-3; a possible D gene is TRBD1 (6 bases). V lost 2 bases and J 6 bases, leaving 15 bases between the germline ends. The CDR3 has 15 residues. Germline-derived CDR1 and CDR2 are SGHTA and FQGNSA. The CDR3 DNA reads as TGTGCCAGCAGCTTAAGGACAGCAAGTTCGGATACGCAGTATTTT. This sequence encodes CASSLRTASSDTQYF.

The CDR3 region has the DNA TGTGCCAGCAGCTTAACGGGGGTAGCCGGAAACACCATATATTTT. Amino acid sequence: CASSLTGVAGNTIYF. This sequence joins TRBV7-8 and TRBJ1-3, with a tentative D call TRBD1 (5 bases). The CDR3 has 15 amino acids. The germline CDR1 and CDR2 sequences are SGHVS and FQNEAQ. Trimming removed 2 bases at V and 4 bases at J, with 12 bases between.

A few counts support this clonotype. V usage is TRBV29-1 and J usage is TRBJ1-1; perhaps TRBD1 as D (6 bases). This CDR3 is 12 amino acids long. V was clipped by 7 bases and J by 11 bases, with 20 bases between them. Germline V gives CDR1 SQVTM, CDR2 ANQGSEA. The CDR3 region is CSGLGHTFGAFF. The DNA for the CDR3 is TGCAGCGGACTGGGACATACCTTTGGGGCTTTCTTT.

The gene calls are TRBV24-1 and TRBJ2-2; the D gene is possibly TRBD1 (6 bases). V dropped 4 bases and J dropped 1 base, with 12 bases sitting between them. The germline V gene encodes CDR1 KGHDR and CDR2 SFDVKD. There are 16 residues in the CDR3. The CDR3 protein is CATSDPSRGNTGELFF. Here the CDR3 DNA reads TGTGCCACCAGTGACCCCAGCAGGGGGAACACCGGGGAGCTGTTTTTT.

This clonotype was observed a handful of times. The rearrangement joins TRBV5-1 to TRBJ2-1; TRBD2 matches 16 bases. This CDR3 spans 19 amino acids. Trimming cost V 5 bases and J 0 bases; bases outside gene matches: 8. From germline, CDR1 is SGHRS and CDR2 YFSETQ. The CDR3 DNA sequence: TGCGCCAGCAGTGCCGGGACTAGCGGGGGGGCCAGCTCCTACAATGAGCAGTTCTTC. Translated, it gives CASSAGTSGGASSYNEQFF. The full variable domain, completed using reference TRBV5-1 and TRBJ2-1, is KAGVTQTPRYLIKTRGQQVTLSCSPISGHRSVSWYQQTPGQGLQFLFEYFSETQRNKGNFPGRFSGRQFSNSRSEMNVSTLELGDSALYLCASSAGTSGGASSYNEQFFGPGTRLTVL.

At least ten counts were recorded for this clonotype. The chain couples TRBV7-8 to TRBJ2-1, with 9 nucleotides matching TRBD1. CDR1 and CDR2 (germline): SGHVS, FQNEAQ. This CDR3 is 14 amino acids long. The V and J ends lost 5 bases and 10 bases, in that order; junction bases with no gene match: 9. The chain's CDR3 is CASSHRDRVGEQFF. CDR3 nucleotides: TGTGCCAGCAGCCACCGGGACAGGGTGGGGGAGCAGTTCTTC.

The V and J genes are TRBV10-3 and TRBJ1-1, with D tentatively TRBD1 (6 bases). Germline lookup yields CDR1 ENHRY and CDR2 SYGVKD. The CDR3 has 14 amino acids. The V end was cut by 6 bases, the J end by 1 base, with 12 bases between. The CDR3 DNA sequence: TGTGCCATCAGGCTGACAGGTTCGAACACTGAAGCTTTCTTT. Its translation: CAIRLTGSNTEAFF.